This TCR beta chain was sequenced in a study of cytomegalovirus exposure and HLA in healthy donors. General study findings and limits: Serostatus for CMV was the only available immune exposure information.

The germline V gene has CDR1 LNHDA and CDR2 SQIVND (reference sequence). This CDR3 has 14 residues. Unmatched junction bases numbered 3, after V lost 4 bases and J lost 6 bases. The PCR was carried out with 60 Vbeta primers and 13 Jbeta primers. TCRdb keeps only in-frame clones here, not all; method: immunoSEQ multiplex PCR. There are roughly 73,000 clones in the sample; roughly 70% occur only once, and 9.5% to 15% lies in the top ten. Notes on this clone: Its target is not known.

This TCR was sampled from a man in his 70s in good health and CMV-seronegative. What was sequenced was PBMCs. J is TRBJ2-1 and V is TRBV19; 10 positions agree with TRBD1. The CDR3 protein is CASSTGTGVNEQFF. The CDR3 DNA follows: TGTGCCAGTAGTACCGGGACAGGGGTCAATGAGCAGTTCTTC.